This T cell receptor beta chain is drawn from a study of spatial heterogeneity in lung cancer (dated by TCRdb to about 2019). Study-wide context: More beta-chain than alpha-chain transcripts were consistently detected, likely reflecting higher beta-chain transcript abundance. The study linked features of the TCR repertoire to counts of nonsynonymous mutations, which were determined by whole-exome sequencing of tumor tissue. In non-small cell lung cancer, the study made a quantitative comparison of TCR alpha and beta repertoires among multiple tumor regions, matched nontumor lung and blood. A strong correlation was found between TCR transcript counts in tumor regions and a T cell transcriptional module score from matched bulk RNA-seq. At surgery, both alpha and beta chains were TCR-sequenced in approximately 210 tumor regions, 64 matched nontumor lung samples and a few dozen PBMC samples. In the raw uncorrected reads, each unique combination of TCR and UMI appeared on average more than ten times.

Note on this clonotype: Its cognate antigen has yet to be identified. Base qualities were left out, and no much larger clone turns up one base away. This beta chain is off target for a library built for alpha chains, so its abundance means little.

The method behind the library was 5' RACE. The sequencing machine was a NextSeq 500. In the TCR library protocol, a unique molecular identifier was attached to each TCR cDNA molecule so that PCR and sequencing errors could be corrected. The paper's processing steps were these. Decombinator tools were used for TCR identification, UMI-based error correction and CDR3 extraction. Expanded TCRs were defined as those above a frequency of 2 per 1,000, corresponding to the top 1% of the tumor frequency distribution. Expanded tumor TCRs were classed as regional if statistically deemed absent (corrected P<0.05) from at least one tumor region, otherwise ubiquitous. Renyi diversity was computed with the R vegan package after each repertoire had been subsampled 100 times to 5,000 TCRs. CDR3 similarity networks were built from amino acid triplet string-kernel similarity, with CDR3s being connected when pairwise similarity was above 0.82. TCRdb redid the processing of the public reads, applying fastp at Q25 and MiXCR, and retained in-frame beta chains. Rows with a matching CDR3 protein are joined into one entry that keeps the most common DNA and genes. TCRdb assigned the V and J calls; the authors' analysis was not used. The sample table lists about 9,800 distinct CDR3 sequences, 6% to 6.5% of them with a count of one. The top ten clones comprise roughly a tenth of the sample.

The sample's time point, from its label and the paper: sample taken at primary tumor resection. Samples were obtained from 72 patients with early-stage, untreated non-small cell lung cancer from the lung TRACERx cohort. Whole RNA extracted from tumor and nontumor lung tissue, or from cryopreserved PBMC samples, was used for TCR sequencing without cell sorting. A patient was chosen for TCR sequencing only when enough RNA was available from at least two tumor regions. A lung pathologist reviewed the tumor and adjacent nontumor lung specimens before the specimens were selected. Overall results and qualifications from the work: The tumor nonsynonymous mutation count correlated with the number of expanded intratumoral alpha and beta TCRs. Estimated TCR-seq coverage of tumor T cells was only about 7.4% for alpha chains and 13% for beta chains. The count of ubiquitous expanded TCRs correlated with the count of ubiquitous nonsynonymous mutations, and the count of regional expanded TCRs correlated with the count of regional nonsynonymous mutations. Confirming at a functional level the hypothesis that regional TCRs recognize regional mutations was considered to require additional single-cell paired TCR alpha and beta sequencing.

CDR1 and CDR2 (LNHNV, YYDKDF) derive from the germline V gene (reference sequence). From the cysteine up to the phenylalanine, the CDR3 has a length of 13 residues. Only CDR3 DNA remains: 39 bases, in frame from the first base. The V end gives up 6 bases and the J end 5 bases, leaving 4 bases in the junction not matched to a gene. The chain uses TRBV15 and TRBJ2-1, with 7 middle bases fitting TRBD1. This receptor was identified in a male donor with early-stage non-small cell lung cancer. The sample in question was lung tumor tissue, obtained at surgery. Read as DNA, the sequence is TGTGCCACCAGAGGACAGGTCGACAATGAGCAGTTCTTC. Translated, it gives CATRGQVDNEQFF.